The present entry profiles one TCR beta chain with its context. One end of the junction fails to match germline, which may point to a read error. These data originate in a study of tumor-infiltrating lymphocytes in primary liver carcinoma. RNA isolated from unsorted whole blood supplied the blood RNA, with germline DNA also extracted. In germline, CDR1 is MNHNS, CDR2 SASEGT. This CDR3 has 13 amino acids. With roughly 500 ng total RNA as template and a constant-region primer, TCR beta cDNA was made. ARM-PCR was slightly modified, and three nested multiplex PCR rounds with it gave rise to the TCR beta libraries. The first two PCR rounds used TRBV1-TRBV30 primers with a Cbeta primer, nine to eleven cycles each. MiXCR, run by TCRdb on the multiplex PCR reads, gives a single entry per CDR3 protein. The sample holds fewer than 350,000 distinct CDR3 sequences, over 55% seen once.

The TCR was taken from a man in his forties or fifties with primary liver carcinoma and hepatitis B virus infection. This chain connects TRBV6-1 to TRBJ1-4; no definite D call. Sequencing was performed on peripheral blood. This chain's CDR3 is CTSSEQPEEKLFF. The DNA of the CDR3 is TGTACCAGCAGTGAGCAACCGGAGGAAAAACTGTTTTTT.